This TCR beta chain was recorded in a study of OX40 agonist ivuxolimab in advanced cancers. Across the study: Every 2 weeks, patients received ivuxolimab intravenously, dosed at 0.01 to 10 mg/kg. Study-wide findings and caveats: Partial responders at 0.1-3.0 mg/kg had among the lowest clonal expansion. Some of the nonresponding patients also showed low levels of normalized T-cell clonal expansion.

In the case of this clone: Its antigen remains unknown.

The length of the CDR3 is 12 residues. Germline values: CDR1 MNHEY, CDR2 SVGAGI. Trimming took off 7 bases at V and 0 bases at J, with 6 bases between the two ends. Generated by immunoSEQ multiplex PCR, the TCRdb table keeps only in-frame clones and is missing some. The sample lists under 80,000 clones; around 85% were seen once. The source was CD4+ or CD8+ T cells sorted from blood, collected in a trial of the OX40 agonist ivuxolimab. The V call is TRBV6-5, the J call TRBJ2-5; D uncertain. This sequence originates from an adult with an advanced solid tumor such as melanoma, head and neck, liver or kidney cancer. In DNA form, the CDR3 reads TGTGCCAGCAAGACATACCAAGAGACCCAGTACTTC. It encodes CASKTYQETQYF.